Included here is one T cell receptor (beta chain) sequence, with context. Its antigen specificity is not known. This sample is drawn from a study of alternative splicing in chronic myeloid leukemia remission (TCRdb year 2020). In the study overall: RNA sequencing was used to profile peripheral blood from chronic-phase CML patients at diagnosis and at remission, and the results were compared with those from healthy donors. Trizol was used to extract total RNA from peripheral blood mononuclear cells of diagnosis, remission and control samples. The diagnostic specimens from the trials consisted of total leukocytes from peripheral blood collected in EDTA. The female/male split was 11/5 for diagnosis samples, 8/3 for remission samples and 2/4 for controls. Median ages were 54 years at diagnosis, 56 to 65 at remission and approximately 36 for healthy controls. Nine CML samples, seven diagnostic and two matched remission, came from the French Persistem study. Roughly 9 diagnostic specimens, together with matched remission specimens, were obtained from the RESIST (imatinib), ENESTxtnd (nilotinib) and PINNACLE (nilotinib plus pegylated interferon) trials.

Study-wide conclusions, independent of this receptor: At remission, blood cell composition was found to be reconfigured to resemble that of lymphoid cell-enriched normal controls. Blood cell composition varied strongly between timepoints, moving from enrichment of myeloid progenitors at diagnosis to enrichment of mature lymphoid cells at remission.

Library generation was performed with bulk RNA-seq. The TruSeq Stranded RNA sample prep kit was used to generate libraries of poly-A-enriched mRNA from an input of roughly 0.9 ug total RNA. Paired-end sequencing was carried out on a HiSeq 2500, and each sample was sequenced in triplicate. A read length of 125 nucleotides per mate was used for RNA-seq. Per the authors' processing: Reads were trimmed and aligned to hg38 using STAR v2.7, and quality control was done with FASTQC, RSeQC and multiqc. Salmon 0.14.1 was used to quantify gene expression levels as transcripts per million (TPM). The results of principal component analysis suggested that neither trial, library batch, sequencing batch, treatment regimen nor sex drove the transcriptomic profiles. The reads underwent TCRdb reprocessing, giving one record for each CDR3 protein sequence and no DNA. The V and J calls were determined by TCRdb, not by the authors. The sample table gives 75 to 100 distinct CDR3 sequences.

The time point label here, explained by the study, means: chronic-phase CML before TKI therapy (screening/day 1). Approximately 17 CML patients made up the patient cohort, and matched post-remission samples were obtained for some of these patients. This sequence originates from an adult with chronic myeloid leukemia. The sequenced sample was PBMCs or total blood leukocytes (not recorded which), obtained at diagnosis.

Here the CDR3 is given as CASSLGARLEQYF. This chain is built from TRBV7-2 and TRBJ2-7; no DNA is available, so the TRBD2 call from TCRdb remains unchecked. Sequences SGHTA (CDR1) and FQGNSA (CDR2) are obtained from the germline V gene. The CDR3 contains 13 residues, cysteine and phenylalanine counted. Only the protein is on record.